These 3 T cell receptor beta chains originate from one sample sequenced in a study of blood T cell repertoires in COVID-19. Assay used: immunoSEQ multiplex PCR; TCRdb lists only in-frame clones, some missing. The sample shows around 59,000 clones, 78% of them seen only once. Sequencing was done on a sample of peripheral blood. The receptors were gathered from an elderly man with acute or convalescent COVID-19.

The rearrangement joins TRBV7-6 to TRBJ2-2; TRBD2 matches 10 bases. Germline V gene sequence: CDR1 SGHVS, CDR2 FNYEAQ. The CDR3 is 16 residues long. Losses at the gene ends were 5 bases for V and 0 bases for J; bases not matched to a gene: 3. CDR3 DNA: TGTGCCAGCAGCCCGGGACTAGCGACGAACACCGGGGAGCTGTTTTTT. Encoded protein: CASSPGLATNTGELFF.

This sequence joins TRBV6-5 and TRBJ1-5; D ambiguous. Germline CDR1 reads MNHEY; CDR2 reads SVGAGI. Trimming cost V 3 bases and J 3 bases, with 9 bases left between them. There are 14 residues in the CDR3. CDR3 sequence: CASSYGQNNQPQHF. Written as DNA, the CDR3 is TGTGCCAGCAGTTATGGGCAGAACAATCAGCCCCAGCATTTT.

The gene calls are TRBV6-1 and TRBJ2-5; 14 nucleotides agree with TRBD2. The junction had 12 bases not matched to a gene; V was cut back by 2 bases and J by 7 bases. The CDR3 runs to 18 residues. The germline gives CDR1 MNHNS, CDR2 SASEGT. The CDR3 region has the DNA TGTGCCAGCAGTGAAAGTACCGGGACTAGCGGGGGACCAAGGACCCAGTACTTC. This gives the protein CASSESTGTSGGPRTQYF.